These 32 T cell receptor beta chains were sequenced from one sample in a study of cytomegalovirus exposure and HLA in healthy donors. Amplification used 60 Vbeta primers and 13 Jbeta primers. Some clones are missing from TCRdb's copy, which holds only in-frame ones; the method was immunoSEQ multiplex PCR. Of around 140,000 clones listed, almost 80% are singletons. The sample comprised PBMCs. Receptors were obtained from a female donor in good health and CMV-seronegative.

Details on this clone: The junction and the germline gene differ at one end; a read error may be behind it. The chain couples TRBV5-6 to TRBJ2-7; TRBD2 is a possible D gene (6 bases). In germline, CDR1 is SGHDT, CDR2 YYEEEE. The CDR3 runs to 14 residues. CDR3 amino acids: CASSPGLTSNEQYF. CDR3 nucleotides: TGTGCCAGCAGCCCGGGACTGACCTCCAACGAGCAGTACTTC. Full variable domain (outside the CDR3, taken from reference TRBV5-6 and TRBJ2-7): DAGVTQSPTHLIKTRGQQVTLRCSPKSGHDTVSWYQQALGQGPQFIFQYYEEEERQRGNFPDRFSGHQFPNYSSELNVNALLLGDSALYLCASSPGLTSNEQYFGPGTRLTVT.

This clone was observed a handful of times. The rearrangement joins TRBV7-3 to TRBJ2-2; tentatively, D is TRBD2 (6 bases). The V end was cut by 5 bases, the J end by 1 base, with 11 bases between. Germline V gene data show CDR1 as SGHTA and CDR2 as FQGTGA. The CDR3 extends over 15 amino acids. CDR3 protein: CASSPDGRNTGELFF. The DNA for the CDR3 is TGTGCCAGCAGCCCCGACGGGAGGAACACCGGGGAGCTGTTTTTT.

The J gene is TRBJ1-1, the V gene TRBV28; D is uncertain. This CDR3 has 13 residues. Trimming took 2 bases from V and 4 from J, leaving 8 bases between them. Germline V gene sequence: CDR1 MDHEN, CDR2 SYDVKM. The CDR3 loop is CASSLPRLTEAFF. The CDR3 DNA reads as TGTGCCAGCAGTTTACCCCGTCTCACTGAAGCTTTCTTT.

The chain combines TRBV11-2 with TRBJ2-3, with D possibly TRBD1 on 7 matching bases. The V end was cut by 4 bases, the J end by 9 bases, with 14 bases between. The CDR3 contains 13 residues. Germline CDR1 and CDR2: SGHAT and FQNNGV. CDR3 nucleotide sequence: TGTGCCAGCAGCTCAACCCCAGGGGGGACGCAGTATTTT. Protein: CASSSTPGGTQYF.

The rearrangement links TRBV5-4 to TRBJ2-7; 11 bases align to TRBD2. Germline CDR1 reads SGHNT; CDR2 reads YYREEE (reference sequence). Trimming removed 9 bases from V and 0 bases from J; junction bases left unmatched: 8. CDR3 length: 15 residues. For the CDR3, the DNA is TGTGCCACTGGGACTAGCGGAGTCAGCTCCTACGAGCAGTACTTC. The encoded protein is CATGTSGVSSYEQYF.

The chain has TRBV10-2 and TRBJ1-1; no firm D call. The CDR3 runs 13 residues. CDR1 is WSHSY and CDR2 is SAAADI in the germline V gene. V gave up 0 bases and J gave up 1 base, with 3 bases separating them. CDR3 region: CASSESRNTEAFF. The CDR3 nucleotides are TGCGCCAGCAGTGAGTCGAGGAACACTGAAGCTTTCTTT.

Here the CDR3 DNA reads TGCGCCAGCAGTGAGGTTGCGGGGAGATACAATGAGCAGTTCTTC. It is translated as CASSEVAGRYNEQFF. This chain links TRBV10-1 with TRBJ2-1; the D gene is possibly TRBD2 (6 bases). The V gene lost 2 bases and the J gene lost 4 bases, with 12 bases spanning the gap. The CDR3 is made up of 15 amino acids. Germline V lookup: CDR1 WNHNN, CDR2 SYGVQD (reference sequence).

This clone was observed a few times. DNA for the CDR3: TGTGCCAGCTCCCCCCGTCCGAGCGGGATTGACGAGCAGTACTTC. It specifies CASSPRPSGIDEQYF. The rearrangement links TRBV18 to TRBJ2-7, with 7 positions matching TRBD2. This CDR3 is 15 amino acids long. The V segment lost 6 bases and the J segment 5 bases; nucleotides outside the gene matches: 13. Germline V gene sequence: CDR1 KGHSH, CDR2 LQKENI.

V and J are TRBV5-4 and TRBJ2-5, with a possible D match to TRBD2 (5 bases). Gene TRBJ2-7 matches the end of the DNA better, so the J call may be wrong. The V gene's germline CDR1 is SGHNT and CDR2 YYREEE (reference sequence). CDR3 length equals 13 residues. The CDR3 DNA is TGTGCCAGCAGCTTCGACTACGCCTACGAGCAGTACTTC. This encodes CASSFDYAYEQYF.

The chain uses TRBV2 and TRBJ2-3; 10 nucleotides align to TRBD1. This CDR3 contains 14 residues. Germline V gene data show CDR1 as SNHLY and CDR2 as FYNNEI. J gave up 2 bases and V 8 bases, and 4 bases lay outside the gene matches. DNA of the CDR3: TGTGCCAGCTGGGACAGGGGCTTCACAGATACGCAGTATTTT. Protein product: CASWDRGFTDTQYF.

The J gene is TRBJ1-5, the V gene TRBV6-6; D ambiguous. The germline V and J ends were trimmed by 2 bases and 4 bases, with 3 bases remaining between them. This CDR3 comprises 12 residues. The germline V gene encodes CDR1 MNHNY and CDR2 SVGAGI (reference sequence). The DNA of the CDR3 is TGTGCCAGCAGTTACGAGAATCAGCCCCAGCATTTT. This translates into CASSYENQPQHF.

The V gene is TRBV28, the J gene TRBJ2-5; D gene unclear. Germline CDR1 reads MDHEN; CDR2 reads SYDVKM. The CDR3 is 10 amino acids. Trimming pared 10 bases from V and 0 bases from J, leaving 3 bases between. The CDR3, as DNA: TGTGCCACCAACCAAGAGACCCAGTACTTC. This sequence encodes CATNQETQYF. The full variable domain, its missing parts supplied by reference TRBV28 and TRBJ2-5, is DVKVTQSSRYLVKRTGEKVFLECVQDMDHENMFWYRQDPGLGLRLIYFSYDVKMKEKGDIPEGYSVSREKKERFSLILESASTNQTSMYLCATNQETQYFGPGTRLLVL.

The chain uses TRBV4-3 and TRBJ1-2, with D perhaps TRBD1 (5 bases). Trimming shortened V by 1 base and J by 1 base, and 13 bases separated the two germline ends. The CDR3 covers 16 residues. The germline V gene encodes CDR1 LGHNA and CDR2 YSLEER. The DNA of the CDR3 is TGCGCCAGCAGCCAAGTCGGAAGGGGCAGTAACTATGGCTACACCTTC. The encoded protein is CASSQVGRGSNYGYTF.

The chain carries TRBV6-5 and TRBJ1-4; D might be TRBD1 (5 bases). V was clipped by 7 bases and J by 7 bases, with 16 bases between them. This CDR3 contains 14 residues. Germline loops: CDR1 MNHEY, CDR2 SVGAGI. The CDR3 loop reads CASNPGRAGEKLFF. The CDR3 coding sequence is TGTGCCAGCAACCCTGGCAGGGCTGGTGAAAAACTGTTTTTT.

V usage is TRBV7-2 and J usage is TRBJ2-7; TRBD1 matches 10 bases. V shed 5 bases and J 4 bases; nucleotides not matched to a gene: 8. CDR3 length: 15 amino acids. Germline assignment: CDR1 SGHTA and CDR2 FQGNSA. The CDR3 nucleotides are TGTGCCAGCAGCCCCCGGACAGGGGGTGAGTACGAGCAGTACTTC. Translated: CASSPRTGGEYEQYF. Full variable domain (missing parts from reference TRBV7-2 and TRBJ2-7): GAGVSQSPSNKVTEKGKDVELRCDPISGHTALYWYRQSLGQGLEFLIYFQGNSAPDKSGLPSDRFSAERTGGSVSTLTIQRTQQEDSAVYLCASSPRTGGEYEQYFGPGTRLTVT.

This clone appeared a few times. This rearrangement joins TRBV5-6 to TRBJ2-2; a weak D match, TRBD2 (5 bases). The germline V and J ends were trimmed by 3 bases and 6 bases, with 12 bases remaining between them. CDR1 is SGHDT, CDR2 YYEEEE, per germline. The CDR3 totals 14 residues. The CDR3 nucleotides read TGTGCCAGCAGCTCGGCGGCGGGTTCCGGGGAGCTGTTTTTT. Translated, it gives CASSSAAGSGELFF.

The chain joins TRBV7-7 to TRBJ2-2, with 8 positions matching TRBD2. The CDR3 has 16 residues. Germline V gives CDR1 SSHAT, CDR2 FNYEAQ (reference sequence). With 1 base clipped from V and 1 base from J, the junction kept 2 bases outside the gene matches. CDR3 sequence: CASSLVAGQNTGELFF. The CDR3 bases are TGTGCCAGCAGCTTAGTAGCGGGACAGAACACCGGGGAGCTGTTTTTT. Complete variable domain (other parts from reference TRBV7-7 and TRBJ2-2): GAGVSQSPRYKVTKRGQDVTLRCDPISSHATLYWYQQALGQGPEFLTYFNYEAQPDKSGLPSDRFSAERPEGSISTLTIQRTEQRDSAMYRCASSLVAGQNTGELFFGEGSRLTVL.

In this sample, this clone turned up a few times. This chain connects TRBV27 to TRBJ2-7, with TRBD2 matching 9 bases. The CDR3 is made up of 18 amino acids. Germline V gene sequence: CDR1 MNHEY, CDR2 SMNVEV (reference sequence). Trimming at V came to 6 bases and at J to 0 bases, leaving 15 bases not matched to a gene. CDR3 residues: CASSPFGGRALGSYEQYF. In nucleotides, the CDR3 is TGTGCCAGCAGCCCCTTCGGCGGGAGGGCCTTAGGCTCCTACGAGCAGTACTTC.

The chain is built from TRBV5-1 and TRBJ2-7; TRBD2 might be the D (5 bases). Trimming took off 0 bases at V and 6 bases at J, with 13 bases between the two ends. Germline CDR1 and CDR2: SGHRS and YFSETQ. This CDR3 is 14 amino acids long. In DNA form, the CDR3 reads TGCGCCAGCAGCTTGGGAGAGGGCTCAGGCGAGCAGTACTTC. It specifies CASSLGEGSGEQYF.

This sequence joins TRBV29-1 and TRBJ2-7; maybe TRBD1 (6 bases). Germline V gene lookup returns CDR1 SQVTM and CDR2 ANQGSEA. This CDR3 contains 13 residues. The V and J ends lost 4 bases and 3 bases respectively, with 13 bases between them. In nucleotides, the CDR3 is TGCAGCGTTGTGGGGGCAGGGGTCTACGAGCAGTACTTC. Its translation is CSVVGAGVYEQYF.

This clone was detected a few times. The V and J genes are TRBV4-1 and TRBJ1-1; 12 nucleotides line up with TRBD1. Trimming removed 1 base from V and 5 bases from J; junction bases left unmatched: 8. Germline V gene data show CDR1 as MGHRA and CDR2 as YSYEKL. CDR3 length: 17 residues. Here the CDR3 reads CASSQGRDRGRGTEAFF. Written as DNA, the CDR3 is TGCGCCAGCAGCCAAGGTCGGGACAGGGGGCGCGGAACTGAAGCTTTCTTT.

This clone appeared a single time. The gene calls are TRBV5-4 and TRBJ1-4; 8 bases line up with TRBD1. Germline CDR1 reads SGHNT; CDR2 reads YYREEE (reference sequence). V lost 0 bases and J lost 5; bases outside the gene matches: 3. CDR3 length equals 15 residues. CDR3 protein: CASSLVQGANEKLFF. In DNA form, the CDR3 reads TGTGCCAGCAGCTTGGTGCAGGGGGCGAATGAAAAACTGTTTTTT.

This CDR3 is CASSLVGSGGFYNEQFF. DNA of the CDR3: TGTGCCAGCAGCTTAGTAGGATCAGGAGGCTTCTACAATGAGCAGTTCTTC. The chain joins TRBV7-9 to TRBJ2-1; a weak D match, TRBD2 (5 bases). The length of the CDR3 is 17 residues. Trimming left V 1 base short and J 3 bases short, with 16 bases between. Germline values: CDR1 SEHNR, CDR2 FQNEAQ (reference sequence).

This chain joins TRBV5-1 and TRBJ2-3, with D possibly being TRBD2 (6 bases). Trimming shortened V by 5 bases and J by 3 bases, and 16 bases separated the two germline ends. The CDR3 is made up of 15 amino acids. Germline V gene sequence: CDR1 SGHRS, CDR2 YFSETQ. CDR3 sequence: CASSPAGGMTDTQYF. CDR3 nucleotide sequence: TGCGCCAGCAGTCCAGCCGGCGGGATGACAGATACGCAGTATTTT.

The CDR3 region has the DNA TGCGCCAGCAGCCGAAAACCTTCGGGACAGGGGGCTTGGGAGCAGTACTTC. Translation gives CASSRKPSGQGAWEQYF. This chain links TRBV4-3 with TRBJ2-7, with 12 bases fitting TRBD1. The CDR3 covers 17 residues. The V gene's germline CDR1 is LGHNA and CDR2 YSLEER. With V trimmed by 4 bases and J by 7 bases, 14 bases remained unmatched.

The chain recombines TRBV2 with TRBJ2-1; D not certain. Per germline, CDR1 SNHLY and CDR2 FYNNEI. This CDR3 is 12 amino acids long. Trimming pared 1 base from V and 12 bases from J, leaving 10 bases between. The CDR3 nucleotides read TGTGCCAGCAGTGAAGTCGGAGATGGGCAGTTCTTC. It encodes CASSEVGDGQFF.

The V call is TRBV10-3, the J call TRBJ2-5, with 8 positions matching TRBD2. The CDR3 runs 18 residues. CDR1 ENHRY and CDR2 SYGVKD come from the germline V gene. V shed 3 bases, J shed 0 bases, and the junction held 12 bases outside the gene matches. Here the CDR3 reads CAISDPSIYSGNQETQYF. The CDR3 DNA is TGTGCCATCAGTGATCCCTCTATTTATAGCGGGAACCAAGAGACCCAGTACTTC.

This clone was counted a few times. The chain recombines TRBV19 with TRBJ1-3; 7 nucleotides agree with TRBD1. Trimming cost V 4 bases and J 9 bases; bases outside gene matches: 6. Germline V gene data show CDR1 as LNHDA and CDR2 as SQIVND (reference sequence). The CDR3 consists of 13 residues. The CDR3 coding sequence is TGTGCCAGTAGTACGACAGGGACTAGCACCATATATTTT. This codes for CASSTTGTSTIYF.

J is TRBJ1-1 and V is TRBV6-1; no clear D gene. The CDR3 covers 12 residues. Trimming shortened V by 3 bases and J by 3 bases, and 5 bases separated the two germline ends. The germline gives CDR1 MNHNS, CDR2 SASEGT. The CDR3, as DNA: TGTGCCAGCAGTGACGGGTACACTGAAGCTTTCTTT. The encoded protein is CASSDGYTEAFF.

This clone was found once. Here the CDR3 DNA reads TGTGCCAGCAGCGCACAGGACGCGGACACTGAAGCTTTCTTT. This codes for CASSAQDADTEAFF. The genes are TRBV9 and TRBJ1-1, with D possibly TRBD1 on 5 matching bases. Germline V gives CDR1 SGDLS, CDR2 YYNGEE. V was trimmed by 3 bases and J by 3 bases, leaving 12 bases between them. This CDR3 has 14 amino acids.

The V call is TRBV10-3, the J call TRBJ2-1, with D maybe TRBD2 (5 bases). CDR1 and CDR2 from the germline V gene are ENHRY and SYGVKD. The V end lost 2 bases, the J end lost 4 bases, and 12 bases lay between the germline ends. The CDR3 is made up of 15 amino acids. DNA of the CDR3: TGTGCCATCAGTGAGAGGAGCGGTCCGTACAATGAGCAGTTCTTC. Translated: CAISERSGPYNEQFF.

The chain joins TRBV28 to TRBJ2-1; a weak D match, TRBD2 (6 bases). With 4 bases removed from V and 8 bases from J, the gap between germline ends came to 9 bases. The CDR3 is made up of 12 amino acids. The V gene's germline CDR1 is MDHEN and CDR2 SYDVKM. CDR3: CASSSTRDEQFF. As DNA, the CDR3 is TGTGCCAGCAGTTCGACTAGGGATGAGCAGTTCTTC. The whole variable domain, remainder taken from reference TRBV28 and TRBJ2-1, is DVKVTQSSRYLVKRTGEKVFLECVQDMDHENMFWYRQDPGLGLRLIYFSYDVKMKEKGDIPEGYSVSREKKERFSLILESASTNQTSMYLCASSSTRDEQFFGPGTRLTVL.